This T cell receptor beta chain was found in a study of beta chain features in type 1 diabetes. This clone was recorded a few times. As yet, its antigen is unknown. The CDR3 length is 14 residues. V lost 8 bases to trimming and J lost 1 base, with 15 bases between them. The germline V gene encodes CDR1 MDHEN and CDR2 SYDVKM. What was sequenced were expressed TCRB transcripts, since all of the isolated RNA had been reverse transcribed. Here immunoSEQ multiplex PCR was the method, and the copy in TCRdb shows in-frame clones only, minus some. The sample lists 680,000 or so clones; under 15% were seen once. Findings and caveats of the study: Shorter TCRB CDR3s, moderately but significantly so, were found in Type 1 diabetes patients in all four CD4+ subsets. Across patients, naive, central memory and Treg TCRB repertoires exhibited apparently greater similarity than was observed across healthy donors.

This chain connects TRBV28 to TRBJ2-7; D may be TRBD1 or TRBD2 (5 bases each). Sample: naive CD4+ T cells from blood. The sequence was collected from a man between 18 and 35 years old with type 1 diabetes. CDR3 in DNA: TGTGCCAGCGGTCTCCGGGGCGAATCCTACGAGCAGTACTTC. This sequence encodes CASGLRGESYEQYF.